What follows are 26 T cell receptor beta chains derived from one specimen sequenced in a study of vaccination effects on CD4 cells after COVID-19. Method: immunoSEQ multiplex PCR; TCRdb's copy keeps in-frame clones and lacks some. The sample lists just under 75,000 clones, roughly four fifths occurring once. What these receptors recognize is not known. Culturing for around ten days preceded CD4+ T cell isolation. Participants received two doses of either the BNT162b2 or mRNA-1273 vaccine. The sequencing here drew on CD4+ T cells from PBMCs cultured without peptide, taken after COVID-19 vaccination. The receptors originated from a human donor who received a COVID-19 vaccine.

This chain uses TRBV18 with TRBJ2-5; D perhaps matches TRBD2 (6 bases). The V gene lost 3 bases and the J gene lost 4 bases, with 15 bases spanning the gap. The CDR3 consists of 15 residues. Germline V gene lookup returns CDR1 KGHSH and CDR2 LQKENI. CDR3 nucleotide sequence: TGTGCCAGCTCACCTCAGACTAGTATATCAGAGACCCAGTACTTC. It is translated as CASSPQTSISETQYF. The full variable domain, completed using reference TRBV18 and TRBJ2-5, is NAGVMQNPRHLVRRRGQEARLRCSPMKGHSHVYWYRQLPEEGLKFMVYLQKENIIDESGMPKERFSAEFPKEGPSILRIQQVVRGDSAAYFCASSPQTSISETQYFGPGTRLLVL.

The CDR3 nucleotides are TGTGCCAGCAGTTACGGCAGGGGAGGAAACACCATATATTTT. This sequence encodes CASSYGRGGNTIYF. The chain couples TRBV6-5 to TRBJ1-3, with D perhaps matching TRBD1 (6 bases). V dropped 2 bases and J dropped 4 bases, with 9 bases sitting between them. Germline V lookup: CDR1 MNHEY, CDR2 SVGAGI. The CDR3 sequence is 14 residues long.

The rearrangement links TRBV21-1 to TRBJ2-1; TRBD2 is the table's D call and was not checked against the DNA. TRBV21-1 constitutes a pseudogene. The CDR3 has 21 residues. CDR3 sequence: CASSKERGASGGPSSYNEQFF. In DNA, the CDR3 is TGTGCCAGCAGCAAAGAAAGAGGGGCTAGCGGGGGCCCTAGCTCCTACAATGAGCAGTTCTTC.

The gene calls are TRBV20-1 and TRBJ1-1; D gene unclear. Trimming took off 3 bases at V and 1 base at J, with 12 bases between the two ends. This CDR3 has 14 amino acids. Germline V gene sequence: CDR1 DFQATT, CDR2 SNEGSKA (reference sequence). The chain's CDR3 is CSASITTRNTEAFF. For the CDR3, the DNA is TGCAGTGCTAGTATAACGACGCGGAACACTGAAGCTTTCTTT.

V usage is TRBV11-2 and J usage is TRBJ2-1; possibly TRBD1 for D (6 bases). Germline loops: CDR1 SGHAT, CDR2 FQNNGV. This CDR3 comprises 17 residues. Deletions cut 3 bases from V and 0 bases from J, with 15 bases between. CDR3 region: CASSFQGYGNSYNEQFF. Written as DNA, the CDR3 is TGTGCCAGCAGCTTTCAGGGGTACGGGAACTCCTACAATGAGCAGTTCTTC.

V gene TRBV19 combines with J gene TRBJ2-2; 7 nucleotides match TRBD1. In germline, CDR1 is LNHDA, CDR2 SQIVND (reference sequence). This CDR3 is 14 amino acids long. V shed 7 bases, J shed 3 bases, and the junction held 5 bases outside the gene matches. The CDR3 region is CASIGTVYTGELFF. The CDR3 DNA sequence: TGTGCCAGTATCGGGACAGTATACACCGGGGAGCTGTTTTTT.

The chain carries TRBV2 and TRBJ1-4; D gene ambiguous. Germline CDR1 SNHLY, CDR2 FYNNEI. This CDR3 spans 14 amino acids. V lost 7 bases to trimming and J lost 4 bases, with 13 bases between them. The CDR3: CASIEGEYNEKLFF. The CDR3 DNA reads as TGTGCCAGCATCGAGGGCGAATATAATGAAAAACTGTTTTTT.

V and J are TRBV5-1 and TRBJ2-1; D not certain. V shed 6 bases and J shed 1 base, with 11 bases lying between them. This CDR3 comprises 14 residues. From germline, CDR1 is SGHRS and CDR2 YFSETQ. CDR3: CASTNGVSYNEQFF. CDR3 in DNA: TGCGCCAGCACGAATGGGGTTTCCTACAATGAGCAGTTCTTC. The variable domain in full, with the rest retrieved from reference TRBV5-1 and TRBJ2-1, is KAGVTQTPRYLIKTRGQQVTLSCSPISGHRSVSWYQQTPGQGLQFLFEYFSETQRNKGNFPGRFSGRQFSNSRSEMNVSTLELGDSALYLCASTNGVSYNEQFFGPGTRLTVL.

J is TRBJ1-3 and V is TRBV5-1; D is unclear. The V end was cut by 7 bases, the J end by 0 bases, with 17 bases between. CDR1 and CDR2 (germline): SGHRS, YFSETQ. This CDR3 region has 16 residues. The CDR3 reads CASSEDLPHSGNTIYF. CDR3 nucleotide sequence: TGCGCCAGCTCCGAGGATCTGCCCCACTCTGGAAACACCATATATTTT.

This clone was observed a few times. The chain uses TRBV19 and TRBJ1-2, with D unresolved. The germline V gene encodes CDR1 LNHDA and CDR2 SQIVND (reference sequence). The CDR3 sequence is 14 residues long. The V and J ends lost 6 bases and 5 bases respectively, with 16 bases between them. CDR3 region: CASSTDSLYYGYTF. CDR3 coding DNA: TGTGCCAGTAGCACGGACTCCCTATATTATGGCTACACCTTC.

In this sample, this clone turned up a few times. The J gene is TRBJ1-6, the V gene TRBV7-3; possibly TRBD1 for D (5 bases). The CDR3 spans 14 residues. The germline V and J ends were trimmed by 1 base and 7 bases, with 8 bases remaining between them. The germline gives CDR1 SGHTA, CDR2 FQGTGA. The CDR3 DNA follows: TGTGCCAGCAGCTTAATGGGGGGAAATTCACCCCTCCACTTT. It encodes CASSLMGGNSPLHF.

V and J are TRBV7-2 and TRBJ1-1, with a tentative D call TRBD1 (6 bases). This CDR3 has 16 residues. The germline V gene has CDR1 SGHTA and CDR2 FQGNSA. Deletions cut 0 bases from V and 0 bases from J, with 11 bases between. This CDR3 is CASSLAVGGMNTEAFF. The DNA of the CDR3 is TGTGCCAGCAGCTTAGCAGTTGGGGGCATGAACACTGAAGCTTTCTTT.

The chain recombines TRBV7-3 with TRBJ2-3, with 12 bases identical to TRBD2. The CDR3 runs to 16 residues. Germline lookup yields CDR1 SGHTA and CDR2 FQGTGA. J was trimmed by 3 bases and V by 4 bases; bases with no gene match: 5. The CDR3 sequence: CASSSRLAGETDTQYF. DNA for the CDR3: TGTGCCAGCAGCTCCCGACTAGCGGGGGAGACAGATACGCAGTATTTT.

The rearrangement links TRBV14 to TRBJ2-3; 8 bases fit TRBD1. The V and J ends lost 5 bases and 10 bases, in that order; junction bases with no gene match: 8. The germline V gene has CDR1 SGHDN and CDR2 FVKESK. This CDR3 has 13 residues. CDR3 bases: TGTGCCAGCAGCTTTACGACAGGGGTTGCGCAGTATTTT. Its protein product is CASSFTTGVAQYF.

This chain uses TRBV5-8 with TRBJ2-3; 8 bases are shared with TRBD1. From germline, CDR1 is SGHTS and CDR2 YDEGEE. The CDR3 is 15 amino acids. The junction had 11 bases not matched to a gene; V was cut back by 7 bases and J by 4 bases. Here the CDR3 reads CASPSWDRTPDTQYF. DNA for the CDR3: TGTGCCAGCCCCAGTTGGGACAGGACCCCAGATACGCAGTATTTT.

The V and J genes are TRBV19 and TRBJ2-6; weak D call: TRBD2 (7 bases). The germline V gene encodes CDR1 LNHDA and CDR2 SQIVND (reference sequence). Trimming pared 3 bases from V and 4 bases from J, leaving 10 bases between. CDR3 length equals 15 residues. The CDR3 DNA reads as TGTGCCAGTAGTATCGGGGGGCGAGGGGCCAACGTCCTGACTTTC. This gives the protein CASSIGGRGANVLTF.

The rearrangement links TRBV7-8 to TRBJ1-1; 10 nucleotides line up with TRBD1. The J segment lost 8 bases and the V segment lost 5 bases, leaving 8 bases of the junction unmatched. Germline V gene sequence: CDR1 SGHVS, CDR2 FQNEAQ. The CDR3 totals 14 residues. This CDR3 reads CASSAMTGGREAFF. CDR3 bases: TGTGCCAGCAGCGCCATGACAGGGGGCAGAGAAGCTTTCTTT. The whole variable domain, filled in from reference TRBV7-8 and TRBJ1-1, reads GAGVSQSPRYKVAKRGQDVALRCDPISGHVSLFWYQQALGQGPEFLTYFQNEAQLDKSGLPSDRFFAERPEGSVSTLKIQRTQQEDSAVYLCASSAMTGGREAFFGQGTRLTVV.

CDR3 in DNA: TGTGCCAGCAGCCAGACAGCTATTACCTACAATGAGCAGTTCTTC. This encodes CASSQTAITYNEQFF. The chain has TRBV6-5 and TRBJ2-1, with a possible D match to TRBD1 (5 bases). CDR3 size: 15 residues. Deletions cut 6 bases from V and 2 bases from J, with 14 bases between. Germline V gene sequence: CDR1 MNHEY, CDR2 SVGAGI.

V and J are TRBV24-1 and TRBJ2-7; D is possibly TRBD2 (5 bases). V shed 3 bases and J shed 3 bases, with 14 bases lying between them. This CDR3 comprises 15 residues. Germline CDR1 KGHDR, CDR2 SFDVKD. As DNA, the CDR3 is TGTGCCACCAGTGATGACACGGAGGCCCTCTACGAGCAGTACGTC. Protein: CATSDDTEALYEQYV.

This clone occurred once. The rearrangement links TRBV6-6 to TRBJ1-6; TRBD1 might be the D (6 bases). The CDR3 sequence is 12 residues long. In germline, CDR1 is MNHNY, CDR2 SVGAGI (reference sequence). V was pared by 5 bases and J by 10 bases, with 9 bases between. The CDR3 bases are TGTGCCAGCAGTCGCAGGGGATCACCCCTCCACTTT. It yields the protein CASSRRGSPLHF.

The V and J genes are TRBV5-1 and TRBJ1-6, with D perhaps matching TRBD1 (5 bases). CDR3 size: 15 residues. V lost 2 bases and J lost 15, with 21 bases in between. Germline CDR1 is SGHRS and CDR2 is YFSETQ. In DNA, the CDR3 is TGCGCCAGCAGCTTAGGCGGGACGACGGTTCAGGACCTCCACTTT. Translation gives CASSLGGTTVQDLHF.

The chain couples TRBV10-2 to TRBJ2-5, with TRBD2 as a possible D gene (5 bases). V lost 4 bases and J lost 5, with 8 bases in between. Germline V gives CDR1 WSHSY, CDR2 SAAADI. The CDR3 is 12 amino acids. CDR3 protein: CASSAGVETQYF. The CDR3 coding sequence is TGCGCCAGCAGTGCCGGGGTTGAGACCCAGTACTTC.

This rearrangement joins TRBV4-3 to TRBJ2-6; no definite D call. This CDR3 contains 16 residues. Germline assignment: CDR1 LGHNA and CDR2 YSLEER. Trimming shortened V by 4 bases and J by 0 bases, and 10 bases separated the two germline ends. The CDR3 loop reads CASSLETNSGANVLTF. The CDR3 DNA is TGCGCCAGCAGCCTAGAGACCAACTCTGGGGCCAACGTCCTGACTTTC.

This clone was detected only a few times. In DNA, the CDR3 is TGTGCCAGCAGCCCGGGACTAGCGGGTACGCAGTATTTT. This gives the protein CASSPGLAGTQYF. The chain couples TRBV7-9 to TRBJ2-3, with TRBD2 matching 12 bases. The ends lost 5 bases at V and 8 bases at J; junction bases unmatched: 2. Germline V gives CDR1 SEHNR, CDR2 FQNEAQ (reference sequence). This CDR3 comprises 13 residues.

The chain couples TRBV30 to TRBJ2-5; the D gene is possibly TRBD1 (6 bases). With 3 bases removed from V and 5 bases from J, the gap between germline ends came to 13 bases. CDR3 size: 13 residues. CDR1 is GTSNPN, CDR2 SVGIG, per germline (reference sequence). CDR3 residues: CAWRPGVWETQYF. CDR3 DNA sequence: TGTGCCTGGAGGCCAGGGGTCTGGGAGACCCAGTACTTC.

This clone was found a few times. The J gene is TRBJ1-4, the V gene TRBV28, with TRBD1 matching over 10 bases. Germline CDR1 is MDHEN and CDR2 is SYDVKM. This CDR3 contains 15 residues. V lost 6 bases and J lost 7; bases outside the gene matches: 8. The CDR3 nucleotides read TGTGCCAGCAGAGTCGACAGGGGGCGTAGTGAAAAACTGTTTTTT. Amino acid sequence: CASRVDRGRSEKLFF. Complete variable domain (other parts from reference TRBV28 and TRBJ1-4): DVKVTQSSRYLVKRTGEKVFLECVQDMDHENMFWYRQDPGLGLRLIYFSYDVKMKEKGDIPEGYSVSREKKERFSLILESASTNQTSMYLCASRVDRGRSEKLFFGSGTQLSVL.